The clone carrying this TCR beta chain has a handful of counts. The antigen is unknown. V was clipped by 0 bases and J by 0 bases, with 10 bases between them. Germline CDR1 reads SGDLS; CDR2 reads YYNGEE. The CDR3 length is 15 residues. The sample originates from a study of cytomegalovirus exposure and HLA in healthy donors. Study-wide results and caveats: Despite most TCR sequences being rare, some public TCRs occurred in many donors. Altogether, some 170 TCR beta chains were recorded as cytomegalovirus-associated.

PCR primers comprised 60 Vbeta and 13 Jbeta primers. Sequenced by immunoSEQ multiplex PCR; TCRdb stores in-frame clones only, minus some. The sample includes fewer than 200,000 clones, approximately 76% seen only once; the top ten take over 1.3%. The receptor's source is a man in his 60s in good health and CMV-seronegative. V usage is TRBV9 and J usage is TRBJ2-7; D remains unclear. The sequencing sample was made of PBMCs. This chain's CDR3 is CASSVAPGSSYEQYF. The CDR3 DNA reads TGTGCCAGCAGCGTAGCCCCGGGTTCCTCCTACGAGCAGTACTTC.